This paragraph covers one T cell receptor beta chain sequence. Antigen unknown. The CDR3 length is 14 residues. V dropped 3 bases and J dropped 6 bases, with 13 bases sitting between them. CDR1 is SGHAT, CDR2 FQNNGV, per germline. This specimen belongs to a study of shared clonotypes between healthy human individuals. Whole-study results and caveats: The rarefaction results pointed to incomplete sorted-subset sequencing despite large depth.

The assay was carried out at the deep level. Sequencing used immunoSEQ multiplex PCR; TCRdb keeps in-frame clones, though not all of them. Seen here are some 1.5 million clones, roughly 96% observed once, and the top ten hold more than 0.9%. CD4+ cells underwent separation, giving CD45RA+ naive and CD45RA-negative memory subsets. The sequenced sample consisted of naive CD4+ T cells sorted from blood. Described subset: CD45RA+ positively selected. The TCR sequence derives from a man between 25 and 39 years old in good health. J is TRBJ2-3 and V is TRBV11-2; D is unresolved. Here the CDR3 DNA reads TGTGCCAGCAGCTTCGGCAGTCCACCCGATACGCAGTATTTT. Amino acid sequence: CASSFGSPPDTQYF.